The rows below give T cell receptor beta chains drawn from one sample of a study of radiation and T cells in renal cell carcinoma. Here immunoSEQ multiplex PCR was the method, and the copy in TCRdb shows in-frame clones only, minus some. The sample lists tens of thousands of clones; about 85% were seen once. The specimen comprised blood, sampled from a patient whose treatment included radiotherapy and nephrectomy. The origin of the receptors is a man between 50 and 59 years old with renal cell carcinoma. Both conserved end residues are part of each CDR3. The D gene is left open where the match is weak. A row's size may be missing; if present it is once, few, many or a size class.

TGCGCCAGCAGCTTGGAGGCAGAAAGCGGTTATGGCTACACCTTC,CASSLEAESGYGYTF,NA,TRBJ1-2,once,TRBV5-1
TGCGCCAGCAGCTTAGTATCTATGAACACTGAAGCTTTCTTT,CASSLVSMNTEAFF,NA,TRBJ1-1,NA,TRBV5-1
TGCAGCGTTAGAGCCCAGTCCCCCGGGGAGCTGTTTTTT,CSVRAQSPGELFF,NA,TRBJ2-2,NA,TRBV29-1
TGTGCCAGCAGCCTGATTAACACTGAAGCTTTCTTT,CASSLINTEAFF,NA,TRBJ1-1,few,TRBV2
TGCGCCAGCAGCTTGGTACCAGGCCCCAATGAGCAGTTCTTC,CASSLVPGPNEQFF,NA,TRBJ2-1,once,TRBV5-1
TGTGCCAGCAGCTTTATAGTGGGCTACAATGAGCAGTTCTTC,CASSFIVGYNEQFF,NA,TRBJ2-1,NA,TRBV7-2
TGTGCCAGCAGTTTAGGGACGGATTATGGCTACACCTTC,CASSLGTDYGYTF,NA,TRBJ1-2,NA,TRBV28
TGCGCCAGCAGCCAAAAGGGGGAGGATGAGCAGTTCTTC,CASSQKGEDEQFF,NA,TRBJ2-1,NA,TRBV4-1
TGTGCCTGGAGTGTACTGTCTAGCGTCTCTGGAAACACCATATATTTT,CAWSVLSSVSGNTIYF,NA,TRBJ1-3,NA,TRBV30
TGTGCCAGCTTTCATAGCGGGAGGGCCCCGTACGAGCAGTACTTC,CASFHSGRAPYEQYF,TRBD2,TRBJ2-7,NA,TRBV6-6
TGTGCCAGCAGTTTCAAGACTGACAATGAGCAGTTCTTC,CASSFKTDNEQFF,NA,TRBJ2-1,once,TRBV6-1
TGTGCCAGCAGCTCCCAGGGGGGCACTGAAGCTTTCTTT,CASSSQGGTEAFF,TRBD1,TRBJ1-1,NA,TRBV7-3
TGTGCTGGTGGTTTGGGTACACATCAGCCCCAGCATTTT,CAGGLGTHQPQHF,NA,TRBJ1-5,NA,TRBV12-5
TGTGCCAGCAGCCTGGGGGGTAATGAGCAGTTCTTC,CASSLGGNEQFF,NA,TRBJ2-1,NA,TRBV27
TGCGCCAGCAATCTTGGGGGTGTACAAGAGACCCAGTACTTC,CASNLGGVQETQYF,NA,TRBJ2-5,NA,TRBV5-1
TGTGCCAGCAGCTCAATAGGGGGCCTTGAAGCTTTCTTT,CASSSIGGLEAFF,TRBD1,TRBJ1-1,NA,TRBV7-3
TGCAGCGTGATCGAAGGCACAGATACGCAGTATTTT,CSVIEGTDTQYF,NA,TRBJ2-3,NA,TRBV29-1
TGTGCCACTCACTCCGGGACAGGGGTCGAAAAACTGTTTTTT,CATHSGTGVEKLFF,TRBD1,TRBJ1-4,NA,TRBV2
TGTGCTAGTGGCCCCGGGACAGGGAGAAACACCATATATTTT,CASGPGTGRNTIYF,TRBD1,TRBJ1-3,NA,TRBV12-5
TGTGCCAGCAGTTTAGGGCGGGGAGGGCAAGAGACCCAGTACTTC,CASSLGRGGQETQYF,TRBD2,TRBJ2-5,NA,TRBV28
TGTGCCAGCAGTAAGGAGGAGAACACTGAAGCTTTCTTT,CASSKEENTEAFF,NA,TRBJ1-1,few,TRBV11-1
TGTGCCAGCAGCCTCGGACAGGTCAATGAAAAACTGTTTTTT,CASSLGQVNEKLFF,TRBD1,TRBJ1-4,NA,TRBV2
TGTGCCAGCAGTTACCGCCTCGGGCGAGGCACAGATACGCAGTATTTT,CASSYRLGRGTDTQYF,NA,TRBJ2-3,few,TRBV6-5
TGTGCCAGCAGCGTCCCCGAGCAGTACTTC,CASSVPEQYF,NA,TRBJ2-7,NA,TRBV6-1
TGCGCCAGCAGTGAGTCACGAGCGGACAGCTCCTACGAGCAGTACTTC,CASSESRADSSYEQYF,NA,TRBJ2-7,NA,TRBV10-1
TGTGCCTGGAGTCCTTACACCGGGGAGCTGTTTTTT,CAWSPYTGELFF,NA,TRBJ2-2,NA,TRBV30
TGTGCCAGCAGTTACTCTACTAGCTGGAGCCAAGAGACCCAGTACTTC,CASSYSTSWSQETQYF,NA,TRBJ2-5,NA,TRBV6-6
TGTGCCAGCAGTGAGGGGCCCTGGGGGGTATCCTACGAGCAGTACTTC,CASSEGPWGVSYEQYF,NA,TRBJ2-7,NA,TRBV6-1
TGCGCCAGCAGCTTGGGTGTAGGGGGCGTCACCGGGGAGCTGTTTTTT,CASSLGVGGVTGELFF,TRBD1,TRBJ2-2,NA,TRBV5-1
TGTGCCAGCAGTGAATGGGGGGACAGGGAAGAGACCCAGTACTTC,CASSEWGDREETQYF,TRBD1,TRBJ2-5,NA,TRBV6-1
TGTGCCAGCTCACCTCGACAGGGCGGTGGGATGAACACTGAAGCTTTCTTT,CASSPRQGGGMNTEAFF,TRBD1,TRBJ1-1,NA,TRBV18
TGTGCCAGCAGCCCGACGGAGGGGGGAATCTACGAGCAGTACTTC,CASSPTEGGIYEQYF,NA,TRBJ2-7,NA,TRBV7-6
TGTGCCTGGAGTACACTACTAGTCCAGAATTCACCCCTCCACTTT,CAWSTLLVQNSPLHF,NA,TRBJ1-6,NA,TRBV30
TGCGCCAGCAGCCCAACCCTGACAGGGGGCGTAACTGAAGCTTTCTTT,CASSPTLTGGVTEAFF,TRBD1,TRBJ1-1,NA,TRBV5-1